This T cell receptor beta chain was sequenced during a study of blood T cell repertoires in COVID-19. Original analysis: Counts of nucleated cells, estimated from reference gene primer amplification, were obtained. Clones were sequenced by immunoSEQ multiplex PCR, and TCRdb holds only the in-frame ones, with some missing. V and J calls and clone size are as listed in that table; D and trimming were resolved from the DNA. Of some 140,000 clones in the sample, about 90% were seen once. The specimen sequenced was peripheral blood. The origin of this receptor is a man aged 45 to 65 with active COVID-19.

DNA of the CDR3: TGTGCCAGCACCCTAGCCGACAGGGCCCCGGACACCATATATTTT. It translates to CASTLADRAPDTIYF. This chain connects TRBV7-9 to TRBJ1-3; 7 positions match TRBD1. The CDR3 is 15 amino acids. CDR1 and CDR2 from the germline V gene are SEHNR and FQNEAQ (reference sequence). The J segment lost 8 bases and the V segment lost 7 bases, leaving 14 bases of the junction unmatched.